A single sample is the source of the 7 T cell receptor beta chains below, sequenced in a study of T-cell memory formation after mild COVID-19. TCRdb independently ran MiXCR on the 5' RACE reads; one entry per CDR3 protein. The table records roughly 350,000 distinct CDR3 sequences, approximately 29% of them present only once. The sequencing sample was made of PBMCs or a T cell subset sorted from them (not recorded which). The receptor set was obtained from an adult woman who had mild COVID-19 (a few samples of this study predate the infection). Cell type and time point are not known.

The rearrangement links TRBV11-2 to TRBJ2-1; D gene uncertain. The CDR3 length is 16 residues. Germline CDR1 reads SGHAT; CDR2 reads FQNNGV. Trimming shortened V by 0 bases and J by 0 bases, and 9 bases separated the two germline ends. CDR3 sequence reads: CASSLDFLSSYNEQFF. The CDR3 DNA is TGTGCCAGCAGCTTAGATTTTTTAAGCTCCTACAATGAGCAGTTCTTC. Variable domain in full (rest from reference TRBV11-2 and TRBJ2-1): EAGVAQSPRYKIIEKRQSVAFWCNPISGHATLYWYQQILGQGPKLLIQFQNNGVVDDSQLPKDRFSAERLKGVDSTLKIQPAKLEDSAVYLCASSLDFLSSYNEQFFGPGTRLTVL.

This rearrangement joins TRBV6-2 or TRBV6-3 to TRBJ1-1, with 8 bases fitting TRBD1. Germline CDR1 is MNHEY and CDR2 is SVGEGT. J gave up 10 bases and V 3 bases, and 10 bases lay outside the gene matches. This CDR3 is 14 amino acids long. The CDR3 coding sequence is TGTGCCAGCAGTTATCGGTCGACAGGGGATGGAGCTTTCTTT. This encodes CASSYRSTGDGAFF.

The sample holds many counts of this clonotype. CDR3 loop: CASSIEQGRDSPLHF. CDR3 nucleotide sequence: TGCGCCAGCAGCATAGAACAGGGTAGGGATTCACCCCTCCACTTT. The gene calls are TRBV5-1 and TRBJ1-6; the D gene is possibly TRBD1 (6 bases). The CDR3 has 15 amino acids. Trimming removed 4 bases from V and 8 bases from J, with 16 bases in between. CDR1 and CDR2 (germline): SGHRS, YFSETQ.

This clonotype appeared a few times. The V gene is TRBV5-5, the J gene TRBJ1-2; TRBD1 aligns across 10 bases. The CDR3 is made up of 13 amino acids. V gave up 4 bases and J gave up 4 bases; unmatched junction bases: 1. Per germline, CDR1 SGHKS and CDR2 YYEKEE (reference sequence). CDR3 DNA sequence: TGTGCCAGCAGCAGGGACAGGGGCTATGGCTACACCTTC. Its protein product is CASSRDRGYGYTF.

The chain couples TRBV7-6 to TRBJ1-6, with TRBD1 as a possible D gene (5 bases). Germline values: CDR1 SGHVS, CDR2 FNYEAQ. The CDR3 has 20 residues. The V gene lost 5 bases and the J gene lost 0 bases, with 23 bases spanning the gap. The CDR3 DNA reads TGTGCCAGCAGCCGTAACCGGGGCTACCAGCCCAGCTCCTATAATTCACCCCTCCACTTT. Amino acid sequence: CASSRNRGYQPSSYNSPLHF.

The chain employs TRBV7-9 and TRBJ2-1, with 8 positions matching TRBD2. This CDR3 is 15 amino acids long. The J segment lost 8 bases and the V segment lost 3 bases, leaving 9 bases of the junction unmatched. Germline CDR1 reads SEHNR; CDR2 reads FQNEAQ (reference sequence). The CDR3 sequence is CASSFVSGGPDEQFF. The CDR3 coding sequence is TGTGCCAGCAGCTTTGTATCGGGAGGGCCGGATGAGCAGTTCTTC. The full variable domain, rest sourced from reference TRBV7-9 and TRBJ2-1, is DTGVSQNPRHKITKRGQNVTFRCDPISEHNRLYWYRQTLGQGPEFLTYFQNEAQLEKSRLLSDRFSAERPKGSFSTLEIQRTEQGDSAMYLCASSFVSGGPDEQFFGPGTRLTVL.

The gene calls are TRBV4-1 and TRBJ2-7; 9 nucleotides agree with TRBD1. After removal of 6 bases from V and 0 bases from J, the junction contained 9 bases not matched to a gene. Germline assignment: CDR1 MGHRA and CDR2 YSYEKL. This CDR3 spans 16 amino acids. Written as DNA, the CDR3 is TGCGCCAGCAGGCCCAGCGGGACAGGGAGCTCCTACGAGCAGTACTTC. Protein: CASRPSGTGSSYEQYF.